This record looks at one T cell receptor (beta chain) sequence and its context. The sample holds one count of this clone. Its binding antigen is unknown. No much larger clone exists at a distance of one base, and base qualities are not known. Healthy HIV-negative adults with no recently reported acute infections or vaccinations were included as donors. All donors were Caucasian adults living in Nashville, Tennessee, USA. CD4+ T cells were enriched through magnetic negative selection, after which naive cells were positively selected on CD45RA and the remaining negative fraction served as the memory subset. Blood was collected by leukapheresis, and PBMCs were isolated by Ficoll-Histopaque density gradient centrifugation and then cryopreserved in liquid nitrogen vapor phase. Purity and quantity of every magnetically sorted T cell population were checked by analytical flow cytometry. Genomic DNA was isolated from each sorted fraction and quantified by UV absorbance on a Nanodrop 2000c.

V is reduced by 4 bases and J by 5 bases, leaving a spacing of 9 bases between them. Including the terminal cysteine and phenylalanine, the CDR3 comprises 13 residues. Only the CDR3 DNA stays, 39 bases, in frame from base 1. CDR1 and CDR2, per the germline V gene, are SGHRS and YFSETQ. The data were taken from a study of shared clonotypes between healthy human individuals (dated by TCRdb to 2020 to 2022). For the wider study: A few men and two women, aged 18 to 49 years, made up the cohort. The study deeply sequenced blood TCR repertoires of about five healthy adults to estimate repertoire size and the extent of clonotype sharing between individuals. Different laboratories and diverse techniques were used to prepare libraries and sequence TCR repertoires, to increase sequencing depth and limit assay-specific biases. Between about 0.9 and 10 billion PBMCs per donor were obtained by leukapheresis. For each donor, CD4 naive and CD4 memory were each run on three plates, CD8 naive on two plates, and CD8 memory on one plate.

Study-level results and caveats: Based on pairwise subsampling, the degree of clonotype sharing among donors was expected to be affected by sequencing depth. Compared with non-shared clonotypes, the clonotypes found in all four sorted-subset donors had higher generation probabilities. Rarefaction of sorted-subset datasets indicated incomplete sequencing despite the large sequencing depth. Estimated clonotype richness was generally larger for naive than for memory subsets. Because the study included a small number of donors, the genetic and exposure-history diversity represented was limited. Sharing across a handful of donors was observed for about 5% of naive CD4, around 3.5% of naive CD8, 2% to 2.5% of memory CD4, and about 0.38% of memory CD8 clonotypes. Sampling was restricted to blood, and TCR repertoires in tissues likely differ from the TCR repertoires found in blood.

Using the deep immunoSEQ assay, TCR CDR3 regions were amplified from genomic DNA by multiplex PCR. Genomic DNA extracted from each cell subset was distributed evenly over all wells of several immunoSEQ 96-well plates, and each plate served as one replicate. Each replicate PCR for sorted subsets received approximately 200 ng genomic DNA, equal to about 30,000 T cell genomes. Purified libraries were quantified with a Qubit 3.0 fluorometer, sized on a Bioanalyzer 2100, and re-quantified with the KAPA Library Quantification kit. A separate single-read 150-cycle Illumina NextSeq 550 flow cell was used to sequence each immunoSEQ 96-well plate. The study's processing was this. The immunoSEQ output contained only junctional sequences without quality scores, so filtering could not match that applied to full-length reads. To assign V/J genes and CDR3, sequences were annotated using PyIR, a Python wrapper for IgBLAST v1.9, with IMGT germline references. Reads were removed for weak V/J assignments (E-value above 1e-6), missing CDR3, stop codons, out-of-frame junctions, or ambiguous translated residues. V3J clonotypes were defined as sequences sharing the same inferred V gene, J gene, and CDR3 amino acid sequence. Percentage overlap between repertoires was calculated by dividing the number of shared unique clonotypes by the size of the smaller repertoire. Three approaches were used to assess repertoire richness: RTK rarefaction, the Chao1 estimator, and Recon v2.1 estimates of unobserved clonotypes. OLGA was used to compute generation probabilities for all TCRbeta clonotypes that the gDNA method yielded from a few donors. The immuneACCESS repertoire file appears here via TCRdb, limited to in-frame rearrangements. These files lack a portion of the clones; in checked studies, under half of the deficit traces to unresolved V genes, and the cause of the others is not known. That table is the source of V, J and clone size, and D and trimming were worked out from the DNA. The sample yields 730,000 or so clones; about two thirds were counted once. The ten largest make up roughly 1.8% of the sample.

Sequenced material: memory CD4+ T cells sorted from blood. The intended sense of this specimen's cell subset or site label: CD45RA-negative fraction. The TCR sequence derives from a woman aged 25 to 39 in good health. In this chain, TRBV5-1 is recombined with TRBJ1-4; the D gene is perhaps TRBD1, on 5 matching bases. The base sequence is TGCGCCAGCAGCGCAAGGGGCAATGAAAAACTGTTTTTT. This is translated as CASSARGNEKLFF.